The sequence of this TCR beta chain was determined in a study of immune cell composition in non-small cell lung cancer. Looking at the study overall: Tumours were mainly lung adenocarcinoma or squamous cell carcinoma.

Sequencing used immunoSEQ multiplex PCR; TCRdb keeps in-frame clones, though not all of them. The sample yields about 3,700 clones, 65% to 70% seen once. General study results and limits: Tumour-reactive clones were not shown to match dominant in vivo tumour clones. Overall clonality, unlike maximal tumour-associated clone frequency, did not predict TIL reactivity. Squamous carcinomas (about 75%) more often had tumour-associated clones >0.5% than adenocarcinomas (roughly 35%).

The CDR3 spans 15 residues. Trimming took off 0 bases at V and 0 bases at J, with 8 bases between the two ends. Looked up from germline, CDR1 is MNHEY and CDR2 is SVGAGI. About this clone: Its antigen is as yet unknown.

The chain employs TRBV6-5 and TRBJ1-2, with D maybe TRBD1 (6 bases). This TCR derives from a human donor with non-small cell lung cancer. Sequenced input: lung tumor tissue. DNA for the CDR3: TGTGCCAGCAGTTACTCCGGACAGTCTAACTATGGCTACACCTTC. It encodes CASSYSGQSNYGYTF.